This TCR beta chain came from a study of T cell responses to AZD1222 COVID-19 vaccine. The CDR3 has 14 residues. Germline CDR1 reads GTSNPN; CDR2 reads SVGIG (reference sequence). V was pared by 0 bases and J by 4 bases, with 10 bases between. Here immunoSEQ multiplex PCR was the method, and the copy in TCRdb shows in-frame clones only, minus some. The sample contains about 150,000 clones, about nine tenths of which appear only once. General observations from the study: Possibly, clonal diversity was underestimated; donors were largely white British and included more females. The study found vaccine-associated CD4 TCRs spanning spike, dominant at 160-218 and 743-854.

In the case of this clone: Antigen specificity is unknown. The same CDR3 is also encoded by other DNA sequences in this sample.

The origin of this receptor is an adult in good health. The rearrangement links TRBV30 to TRBJ1-3; D may be TRBD1 (6 bases). The sample was peripheral blood, taken on day 0 of AZD1222 vaccination. DNA of the CDR3: TGTGCCTGGAGTGTAGGGGGATCAGGAAACACCATATATTTT. Amino acids: CAWSVGGSGNTIYF.